This T cell receptor (beta chain) stems from a study of regulatory T cells in long-lasting Graves disease. Time point indicated: newly diagnosed GD, antithyroid drugs for less than 3 months. Making the TCR library involved RNA that had been extracted from PBMCs. The CDR3 covers 15 residues. V lost 0 bases, J lost 1 base, and 9 bases lay in between. Germline V gives CDR1 WSHSY, CDR2 SAAADI. CDR3 regions were amplified by Arm-PCR using iRepertoire HTBI primers to build TCR beta libraries. TCRdb ran MiXCR on the multiplex PCR reads and lists one entry per CDR3 protein. The sample has roughly 360,000 distinct CDR3 sequences, over 9.5% seen once; the top ten hold under 20%. Overall study findings and caveats: Comparison showed that persistent patients shared more public clonotypes (2,741) than new patients (approximately 870).

As for this clonotype: Antigen: not known.

These sequences were also reported in another study, on T cells in Graves' hyperthyroidism and ophthalmopathy.

This TCR came from a woman aged 18 to 35 with Graves disease. The material was peripheral blood mononuclear cells (PBMCs), obtained at new diagnosis, from a patient treated with antithyroid drugs. This sequence joins TRBV10-2 and TRBJ1-2; D unclear. CDR3 loop: CASSESAGINYGYTF. The CDR3 DNA is TGCGCCAGCAGTGAGTCCGCAGGAATTAACTATGGCTACACCTTC.